The 25 T cell receptor beta chains listed next were all sequenced from one sample in a study of blood T cell repertoires in COVID-19. Produced via immunoSEQ multiplex PCR; TCRdb's table is partial and in-frame only. The data show over 250,000 clones, around 85% seen once. The sequencing input was peripheral blood. The origin of the receptors is a woman between 65 and 79 years old with acute or convalescent COVID-19.

CDR3 sequence reads: CSAGDRRVGYTF. The CDR3 DNA reads as TGCAGCGCCGGGGACAGACGTGTTGGCTACACCTTC. The rearrangement joins TRBV29-1 to TRBJ1-2; 7 nucleotides agree with TRBD1. The length of the CDR3 is 12 residues. Germline V gene sequence: CDR1 SQVTM, CDR2 ANQGSEA. V trimming: 7 bases; J trimming: 7 bases; junction bases outside the gene matches: 9.

The chain couples TRBV18 to TRBJ1-2; D ambiguous. V lost 6 bases to trimming and J lost 4 bases, with 18 bases between them. The CDR3 has 15 residues. The germline V gene encodes CDR1 KGHSH and CDR2 LQKENI. CDR3 sequence reads: CASSRNSDSIYGYTF. CDR3 sequence (DNA): TGTGCCAGCTCTCGCAATTCTGACTCGATCTATGGCTACACCTTC. Full variable domain (remainder filled in from reference TRBV18 and TRBJ1-2): NAGVMQNPRHLVRRRGQEARLRCSPMKGHSHVYWYRQLPEEGLKFMVYLQKENIIDESGMPKERFSAEFPKEGPSILRIQQVVRGDSAAYFCASSRNSDSIYGYTFGSGTRLTVV.

The chain links TRBV4-1 to TRBJ1-4; TRBD1 matches 7 bases. Germline assignment: CDR1 MGHRA and CDR2 YSYEKL. V lost 5 bases and J lost 5; bases outside the gene matches: 8. The CDR3 is made up of 15 amino acids. The CDR3 loop reads CASSGQAALNEKLFF. CDR3 coding DNA: TGCGCCAGCAGCGGACAGGCGGCTTTAAATGAAAAACTGTTTTTT.

This clone was counted between two and nine times. The V call is TRBV5-1, the J call TRBJ1-2; TRBD1 matches 8 bases. V trimming: 0 bases; J trimming: 5 bases; junction bases outside the gene matches: 9. This CDR3 comprises 16 residues. Germline assignment: CDR1 SGHRS and CDR2 YFSETQ. The CDR3 loop reads CASSLGAQGASYGYTF. The CDR3 nucleotides read TGCGCCAGCAGCTTGGGGGCGCAGGGGGCCTCGTATGGCTACACCTTC.

Comments on this clone: This sample includes further DNA sequences coding for the same CDR3. The V gene is TRBV7-9, the J gene TRBJ1-6; TRBD1 agrees at 8 bases. The germline gives CDR1 SEHNR, CDR2 FQNEAQ (reference sequence). The V segment lost 4 bases and the J segment 7 bases; nucleotides outside the gene matches: 6. The CDR3 sequence is 15 residues long. CDR3 coding DNA: TGTGCCAGCAGCTCGGGGACAGGCGGGAATTCACCCCTCCACTTT. It specifies CASSSGTGGNSPLHF.

J is TRBJ2-1 and V is TRBV4-2; 13 bases are shared with TRBD2. Trimming took 0 bases from V and 0 from J; bases not matched to a gene: 8. The germline CDR1 and CDR2 sequences are LGHNA and YNFKEQ. The CDR3 sequence is 20 residues long. Written as DNA, the CDR3 is TGTGCCAGCAGCCAAGATGGGGGGACTAGCGGGGTCAGCTCCTACAATGAGCAGTTCTTC. Protein: CASSQDGGTSGVSSYNEQFF.

The gene calls are TRBV11-1 and TRBJ2-7; TRBD1 agrees at 8 bases. V lost 4 bases, J lost 8 bases, and 16 bases stayed unmatched. The CDR3 sequence is 16 residues long. The germline gives CDR1 SGHAT, CDR2 FQDESV (reference sequence). This CDR3 is CASSWSTGTGTSQQYF. The CDR3 DNA sequence: TGTGCCAGCAGCTGGTCCACCGGGACAGGTACGTCCCAGCAGTACTTC.

V and J are TRBV6-5 and TRBJ2-3, with D maybe TRBD1 (5 bases). Per the germline V gene, CDR1 is MNHEY and CDR2 is SVGAGI. This CDR3 is 16 amino acids long. V lost 0 bases, J lost 2 bases, and 12 bases lay in between. The chain's CDR3 is CASSYSWTRTTDTQYF. CDR3 nucleotides: TGTGCCAGCAGTTACTCTTGGACAAGGACCACAGATACGCAGTATTTT.

This clone came up a few times. The chain has TRBV19 and TRBJ1-3, with a weak D call TRBD1 (5 bases). Per the germline V gene, CDR1 is LNHDA and CDR2 is SQIVND (reference sequence). V lost 7 bases and J 1 base, leaving 11 bases between the germline ends. This CDR3 has 14 residues. CDR3 in DNA: TGTGCCAGTAACTTCCAGGGATCTGGAAACACCATATATTTT. It translates to CASNFQGSGNTIYF.

The genes are TRBV10-1 and TRBJ2-2; TRBD2 agrees at 7 bases. CDR1 is WNHNN, CDR2 SYGVQD, per germline (reference sequence). The CDR3 is made up of 15 amino acids. The ends lost 8 bases at V and 5 bases at J; junction bases unmatched: 11. The CDR3 coding sequence is TGCGCCAGCTCCAAGGGGACTATGAGTACCGGGGAGCTGTTTTTT. This sequence encodes CASSKGTMSTGELFF.

A remark on this clone: Other DNA sequences in this sample translate to the same CDR3. The chain links TRBV4-1 to TRBJ1-1, with no clear D. V lost 4 bases, J lost 3 bases, and 15 bases lay in between. The CDR3 runs 15 residues. CDR1 is MGHRA and CDR2 is YSYEKL in the germline V gene. The CDR3 region is CASSRGSARDTEAFF. CDR3 DNA: TGCGCCAGCAGCCGAGGCTCGGCCAGAGACACTGAAGCTTTCTTT.

The count of this clone is one. This chain joins TRBV2 and TRBJ1-3, with 8 bases aligning to TRBD1. CDR1 is SNHLY, CDR2 FYNNEI, per germline. J lost 2 bases, V lost 5 bases, and 2 bases had no gene match. CDR3 length: 14 amino acids. CDR3 bases: TGTGCCAGCAGTTCGGACAGGGCTGGAAACACCATATATTTT. Translated, it gives CASSSDRAGNTIYF.

The V and J genes are TRBV19 and TRBJ1-6; D is perhaps TRBD1 (6 bases). This CDR3 comprises 15 residues. Germline V lookup: CDR1 LNHDA, CDR2 SQIVND (reference sequence). V lost 9 bases and J 2 bases, leaving 14 bases between the germline ends. The CDR3 nucleotides are TGTGCCAGCACAGAAGGGGGAGCCTATAATTCACCCCTCCACTTT. This sequence encodes CASTEGGAYNSPLHF.

The chain recombines TRBV7-2 with TRBJ1-5; D is uncertain. The CDR3 loop spans 13 amino acids. Germline-derived CDR1 and CDR2 are SGHTA and FQGNSA. With 4 bases removed from V and 3 bases from J, the gap between germline ends came to 7 bases. Here the CDR3 reads CASSSPNNQPQHF. The CDR3 DNA reads as TGTGCCAGCAGCTCCCCCAACAATCAGCCCCAGCATTTT.

This chain connects TRBV6-6 to TRBJ1-5; 7 bases are a match to TRBD1. CDR3 length: 16 amino acids. CDR1 is MNHNY and CDR2 is SVGAGI in the germline V gene (reference sequence). V was clipped by 4 bases and J by 0 bases; unmatched bases: 6. CDR3 DNA sequence: TGTGCCAGCAGTTTACAGGGGAGGAGTAGCAATCAGCCCCAGCATTTT. This codes for CASSLQGRSSNQPQHF.

The table lists this clone with a count of one. The chain employs TRBV5-1 and TRBJ1-1; D call uncertain. The V gene's germline CDR1 is SGHRS and CDR2 YFSETQ. Trimming cost V 5 bases and J 4 bases, with 12 bases left between them. The CDR3 runs 13 residues. The CDR3 loop is CASRPGMGTEAFF. The CDR3 DNA sequence: TGCGCCAGCAGGCCGGGTATGGGCACTGAAGCTTTCTTT.

The genes are TRBV30 and TRBJ1-1; D is uncertain. From germline, CDR1 is GTSNPN and CDR2 SVGIG (reference sequence). V was shortened by 4 bases and J by 1 base, with 7 bases between the two germline ends. CDR3 length: 12 residues. Here the CDR3 reads CAWTQQNTEAFF. The CDR3 nucleotides read TGTGCCTGGACGCAACAGAACACTGAAGCTTTCTTT.

Regarding this clone: Additional DNA sequences in this sample encode the identical CDR3. V usage is TRBV9 and J usage is TRBJ2-3; D may be TRBD2 (6 bases). V lost 0 bases and J lost 5, with 13 bases in between. The CDR3 consists of 15 residues. Germline CDR1 SGDLS, CDR2 YYNGEE. CDR3 in amino acids: CASSVGLGARDTQYF. The CDR3 nucleotides are TGTGCCAGCAGCGTAGGACTAGGGGCAAGAGATACGCAGTATTTT.

As concerns this clone: The same CDR3 also results from other DNA sequences found in this sample. The CDR3 coding sequence is TGTGCCAGTAGGGGACAGGGGGCTTATGGCTACACCTTC. This sequence encodes CASRGQGAYGYTF. The gene calls are TRBV19 and TRBJ1-2; 12 nucleotides match TRBD1. The CDR3 runs 13 residues. Germline V gives CDR1 LNHDA, CDR2 SQIVND (reference sequence). V was pared by 6 bases and J by 5 bases, with 1 base of the junction left unmatched.

The rearrangement links TRBV7-9 to TRBJ1-6; a possible D gene is TRBD1 (6 bases). Trimming took off 1 base at V and 6 bases at J, with 7 bases between the two ends. The CDR3 totals 14 residues. Germline lookup yields CDR1 SEHNR and CDR2 FQNEAQ (reference sequence). CDR3 amino acids: CASSLGGPNSPLHF. CDR3 coding DNA: TGTGCCAGCAGCTTAGGGGGGCCTAATTCACCCCTCCACTTT.

V is TRBV2 and J is TRBJ2-6; a possible D gene is TRBD1 (5 bases). The germline V gene encodes CDR1 SNHLY and CDR2 FYNNEI. CDR3 size: 15 residues. V was clipped by 6 bases and J by 2 bases, with 11 bases between them. The CDR3 bases are TGTGCCAGCAGCCAACAGGAACCTGGGGCCAACGTCCTGACTTTC. The encoded protein is CASSQQEPGANVLTF.

The chain carries TRBV9 and TRBJ2-7; tentatively, D is TRBD2 (6 bases). CDR3 length: 17 residues. Germline values: CDR1 SGDLS, CDR2 YYNGEE. V was trimmed by 0 bases and J by 6 bases, leaving 22 bases between them. The CDR3 sequence: CASSVGDVGRVQREQYF. The CDR3 DNA reads TGTGCCAGCAGCGTAGGGGACGTCGGGAGAGTCCAGCGCGAGCAGTACTTC.

The chain uses TRBV11-2 and TRBJ1-2; 11 nucleotides line up with TRBD1. From germline, CDR1 is SGHAT and CDR2 FQNNGV. V trimming: 4 bases; J trimming: 12 bases; junction bases outside the gene matches: 13. The length of the CDR3 is 15 residues. CDR3 DNA sequence: TGTGCCAGCAGCTCCATGCCCGGGACAGGGGGATCGGACACCTTC. Its protein product is CASSSMPGTGGSDTF.

V gene TRBV11-2 combines with J gene TRBJ1-1, with D uncertain. Trimming stripped 10 bases from V and 4 bases from J, with 16 bases between. The CDR3 runs to 13 residues. Germline V gene data show CDR1 as SGHAT and CDR2 as FQNNGV. This CDR3 reads CAIATSTSTEAFF. In DNA, the CDR3 is TGTGCCATCGCGACATCTACGAGCACTGAAGCTTTCTTT.

The rearrangement joins TRBV30 to TRBJ1-5, with D maybe TRBD1 (5 bases). Deletions cut 0 bases from V and 5 bases from J, with 8 bases between. CDR1 GTSNPN and CDR2 SVGIG come from the germline V gene (reference sequence). There are 13 residues in the CDR3. The CDR3 DNA sequence: TGTGCCTGGAGTGTAAGACAGCATCAGCCCCAGCATTTT. Its translation: CAWSVRQHQPQHF.